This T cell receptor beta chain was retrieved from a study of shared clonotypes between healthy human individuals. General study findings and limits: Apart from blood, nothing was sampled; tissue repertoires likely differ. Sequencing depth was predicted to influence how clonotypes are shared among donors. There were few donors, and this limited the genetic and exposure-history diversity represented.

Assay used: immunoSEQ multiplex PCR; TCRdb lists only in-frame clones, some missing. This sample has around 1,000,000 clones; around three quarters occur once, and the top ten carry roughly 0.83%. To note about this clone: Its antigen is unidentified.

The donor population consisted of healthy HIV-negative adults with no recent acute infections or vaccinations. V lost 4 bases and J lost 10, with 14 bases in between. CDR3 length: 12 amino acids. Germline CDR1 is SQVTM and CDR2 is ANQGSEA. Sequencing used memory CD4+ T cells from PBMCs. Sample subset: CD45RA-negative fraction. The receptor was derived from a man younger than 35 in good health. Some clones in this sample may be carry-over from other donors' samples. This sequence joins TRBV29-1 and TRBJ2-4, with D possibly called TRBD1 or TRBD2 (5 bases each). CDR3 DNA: TGCAGCGTTGCCGACGGGACGGAGATTCAGTACTTC. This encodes CSVADGTEIQYF.